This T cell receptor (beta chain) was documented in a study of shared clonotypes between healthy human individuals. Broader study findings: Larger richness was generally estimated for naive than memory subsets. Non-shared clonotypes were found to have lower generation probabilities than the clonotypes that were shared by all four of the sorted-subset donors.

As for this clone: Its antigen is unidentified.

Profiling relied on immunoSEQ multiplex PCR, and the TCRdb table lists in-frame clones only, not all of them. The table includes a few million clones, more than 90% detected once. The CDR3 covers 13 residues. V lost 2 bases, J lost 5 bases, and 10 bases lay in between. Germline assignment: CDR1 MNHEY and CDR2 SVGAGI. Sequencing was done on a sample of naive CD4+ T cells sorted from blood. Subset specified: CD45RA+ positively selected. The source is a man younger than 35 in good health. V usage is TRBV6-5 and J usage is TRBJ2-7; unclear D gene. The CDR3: CASSYRVRNEQYF. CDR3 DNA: TGTGCCAGCAGTTACAGGGTAAGAAACGAGCAGTACTTC.